Listed below are T cell receptor beta chains from one sample, sequenced in a study of cytomegalovirus exposure and HLA in healthy donors. The table came from immunoSEQ multiplex PCR; TCRdb's copy has only in-frame clones and leaves some out. The sample lists roughly 170,000 clones, approximately 80% seen once, with around 4.4% in the top ten. Sequenced material: PBMCs. Receptors were obtained from a woman aged 45-65 years in good health and CMV-seropositive. Each CDR3 is given with its conserved first and last residue. Fields, in order: J gene, D gene, clone size, V gene, CDR3 DNA, CDR3 protein. A D gene is named only where the DNA matches it firmly. Part of the rows lack a size; the others show once, few, many or a class for expanded clones.

TRBJ2-7,TRBD2,.,TRBV7-9,TGTTCCAGCAGCCCGGGACTATCGATCTACGAGCAGTACTTC,CSSSPGLSIYEQYF
TRBJ2-5,TRBD2,.,TRBV9,TGTGCCAGCAGCCCGGGACTAGCGGGAGTTAGGGAGACCCAGTACTTC,CASSPGLAGVRETQYF
TRBJ1-2,TRBD1,.,TRBV4-3,TGCGCCAGCAGCCAAGATCCAGGGGGCAACTATGGCTACACCTTC,CASSQDPGGNYGYTF
TRBJ2-7,TRBD1,.,TRBV28,TGTGCCAGCGCTAACAGGGGGCTGGTCTACGAGCAGTACTTC,CASANRGLVYEQYF
TRBJ1-1,.,.,TRBV6-5,TGTGCCAGCTTGGCCCAGGGAATGAACACTGAAGCTTTCTTT,CASLAQGMNTEAFF
TRBJ2-1,TRBD2,.,TRBV5-1,TGCGCCAGCAGCTTCGGGCTAGCGGGTCACAATGAGCAGTTCTTC,CASSFGLAGHNEQFF
TRBJ2-3,TRBD1,.,TRBV18,TGTGCCAGCTCCCCGGGACAGGGTAGAACAGATACGCAGTATTTT,CASSPGQGRTDTQYF
TRBJ1-5,TRBD1,.,TRBV19,TGTGCCAGTAGTATAGCAGTCGGGACAGGGGGTGTTCAGCCCCAGCATTTT,CASSIAVGTGGVQPQHF
TRBJ1-2,.,.,TRBV18,TGTGCCAGCTCACCCGGTCAAAACTATGGCTACACCTTC,CASSPGQNYGYTF
TRBJ2-7,TRBD1,.,TRBV5-6,TGTGCCAGCAGCTGGACAGGGGGCGGGAACGAGCAGTACTTC,CASSWTGGGNEQYF
TRBJ1-5,.,.,TRBV7-9,TGTTCCAGCAGCGCCGGGTTATGGGGGGTTAAGGATCAGCCCCAGCATTTT,CSSSAGLWGVKDQPQHF
TRBJ2-7,.,.,TRBV7-9,TGTTCCAGCAGCTTAGACGCGGAGGGGTACGAGCAGTACTTC,CSSSLDAEGYEQYF
TRBJ2-1,.,.,TRBV11-3,TGTGCCAGCAGCTTAGTTATGAGGGTGTTCGGTGAGCAGTTCTTC,CASSLVMRVFGEQFF
TRBJ1-1,.,.,TRBV30,TGTGCCTGGAGTGTACGGTTACTAGACACTGAAGCTTTCTTT,CAWSVRLLDTEAFF
TRBJ1-3,TRBD1,.,TRBV4-3,TGCGCCAGCAGCCAAGGGACAGGGACTGGAAACACCATATATTTT,CASSQGTGTGNTIYF
TRBJ1-1,.,.,TRBV11-2,TGTGCCAGCAGCTTTTCGCGGGGGAACACTGAAGCTTTCTTT,CASSFSRGNTEAFF
TRBJ1-1,.,.,TRBV30,TGTGCCTGGGGCCCAATGCAGAACACTGAAGCTTTCTTT,CAWGPMQNTEAFF
TRBJ2-1,TRBD2,.,TRBV5-8,TGTGCCAGCAGCTTGCCGGGGGGGATATACAATGAGCAGTTCTTC,CASSLPGGIYNEQFF
TRBJ2-6,.,.,TRBV21-1,TGTGCCAGCAAACGGCGGGGTGGGGCCAACGTCCTGACTTTC,CASKRRGGANVLTF
TRBJ1-1,.,.,TRBV6-1,TGTGCCAGCAGACCGCAGGGCCCCGTGGAAGCTTTCTTT,CASRPQGPVEAFF
TRBJ2-5,.,once,TRBV25-1,TGTGCCAGCAGTAGGGGAAGCCAGACCCAGTACTTC,CASSRGSQTQYF
TRBJ1-5,.,.,TRBV12-5,TGTGCTAGTGGTCCACGTAGGGCGGGGAATCAGCCCCAGCATTTT,CASGPRRAGNQPQHF
TRBJ1-3,TRBD1,.,TRBV6-1,TGTGCCAGCAGTCCGACAGGGGGAACTGGAAACACCATATATTTT,CASSPTGGTGNTIYF
TRBJ1-5,.,.,TRBV10-3,TGTGCCATCAGTGTGGACAATAGCAATCAGCCCCAGCATTTT,CAISVDNSNQPQHF
TRBJ2-7,.,.,TRBV12-1,TGTGCCAGCAGCTTTGTTCTGTACTTC,CASSFVLYF
TRBJ2-1,TRBD2,.,TRBV2,TGTGCCAGCTTCGGGACTAGCGGGGGAACCGGGTTCTTC,CASFGTSGGTGFF
TRBJ2-6,.,few,TRBV6-5,TGTGCCAGCAGATTAGCGGATGGGGCCAACGTCCTGACTTTC,CASRLADGANVLTF
TRBJ1-5,TRBD1,.,TRBV27,TGTGCCAGCAGTTCTAGACAGGGAATTGGGGATCAGCCCCAGCATTTT,CASSSRQGIGDQPQHF
TRBJ2-3,.,.,TRBV7-9,TGTGCCAGCAGCACCCACCAGCGGACAGGCACAGATACGCAGTATTTT,CASSTHQRTGTDTQYF
TRBJ1-2,TRBD1,once,TRBV2,TGTGCCAGCTCGTGGGGACAGGCGATGGGCTACACCTTC,CASSWGQAMGYTF
TRBJ1-2,.,.,TRBV6-5,TGTGCCAGCAGTTGGGCCGGGACACCTAACTATGGCTACACCTTC,CASSWAGTPNYGYTF
TRBJ1-3,TRBD1,.,TRBV6-5,TGTGCCAGCACCCAGGGACAGACGGGAAACACCATATATTTT,CASTQGQTGNTIYF
TRBJ2-1,TRBD2,.,TRBV27,TGTGCCAGCAGTTCCCATCTCGGGGATCGGGGGGGCTCCTACAATGAGCAGTTCTTC,CASSSHLGDRGGSYNEQFF
TRBJ1-3,.,.,TRBV9,TGTGCCAGCAGGAGACAGGAGAACTCTGGAAACACCATATATTTT,CASRRQENSGNTIYF
TRBJ1-2,.,.,TRBV18,TGTGCCAGCTCACCTGATCAGCCGGAGACCGCCGGTAATGGCTACACCTTC,CASSPDQPETAGNGYTF
TRBJ2-3,.,few,TRBV9,TGTGCCAGCAGCGTAGGGCCAGCGGTGAGCACAGATACGCAGTATTTT,CASSVGPAVSTDTQYF
TRBJ2-1,TRBD2,.,TRBV5-1,TGCGCCAGCAGATCCAGCGGGGGAAGATACAATGAGCAGTTCTTC,CASRSSGGRYNEQFF
TRBJ1-2,.,.,TRBV28,TGTGCCAGCAGTTCGCGGGCCGGAAACAGGGATCACTACACCTTC,CASSSRAGNRDHYTF
TRBJ2-6,.,once,TRBV7-2,TGTGCCAGCAGCCCACAAACGGGTTCTGGGGCCAACGTCCTGACTTTC,CASSPQTGSGANVLTF
TRBJ1-5,TRBD1,few,TRBV7-9,TGTGCCAGCAGCCCCACAGGGGGCAATCAGCCCCAGCATTTT,CASSPTGGNQPQHF
TRBJ1-2,TRBD1,few,TRBV11-3,TGTGCCAGCAGCTCCGGTATCCCCTACGCGGACAGGGTATATGGCTACACCTTC,CASSSGIPYADRVYGYTF
TRBJ1-4,TRBD1,.,TRBV28,TGTGCCAGCAGCTTACAGGGGACAACTAATGAAAAACTGTTTTTT,CASSLQGTTNEKLFF
TRBJ2-5,TRBD2,.,TRBV6-5,TGTGCCAGCAGTTACGGGTCGCGGGGGGGTCAGTACTTC,CASSYGSRGGQYF
TRBJ1-1,TRBD1,once,TRBV7-9,TGTGCCAGCAGCTTAGCGGGGACAGGGGATTCTGAAGCTTTCTTT,CASSLAGTGDSEAFF
TRBJ1-1,TRBD1,.,TRBV6-5,TGTGCCACGACAGTCCCGGGACAGGGGGCGGGTGAAGCTTTCTTT,CATTVPGQGAGEAFF
TRBJ1-1,.,.,TRBV7-3,TGTGCCAGCAGTTCCGGACGGGAAGAAGCTTTCTTT,CASSSGREEAFF
TRBJ2-1,TRBD2,.,TRBV2,TGTGCCAGCAGATTACTAGCGGGGAGAAATGAGCAGTTCTTC,CASRLLAGRNEQFF
TRBJ1-4,.,.,TRBV19,TGTGCCAGTACCAGGACAACGGCAGGCGAAAAACTGTTTTTT,CASTRTTAGEKLFF
TRBJ2-7,TRBD2,.,TRBV19,TGTGCCAGTAGTAGACTGCTACCGGGACTAGCGGGAGAGGCCTACGAGCAGTACTTC,CASSRLLPGLAGEAYEQYF
TRBJ1-6,.,once,TRBV28,TGTGCCAGCAGTGAACAGAGCTCCTATAATTCACCCCTCCACTTT,CASSEQSSYNSPLHF
TRBJ1-2,TRBD1,.,TRBV10-3,TGTGCCATCAGTGGCGGGACAGGGGATCGCGGCTATGGCTACACCTTC,CAISGGTGDRGYGYTF